This T cell receptor (beta chain) was captured in a study of blood T cell repertoires in COVID-19. Sequenced by immunoSEQ multiplex PCR; TCRdb stores in-frame clones only, minus some. The profile covers approximately 170,000 clones, with approximately 81% appearing a single time and about 8% taken by the ten largest. The CDR3 has 13 residues. CDR1 SGHNT and CDR2 YYREEE come from the germline V gene (reference sequence). Losses at the gene ends were 2 bases for V and 3 bases for J; bases not matched to a gene: 0. Of note for this clone: This same CDR3 is encoded by further DNA sequences in the sample.

Those enrolled, adults aged roughly 18 to 90 years, came from 20 to 25 US areas. The sequenced sample consisted of PBMCs or T cells enriched from blood (not recorded which). The receptor's source is a woman in her forties or fifties who had recovered from COVID-19. This sequence joins TRBV5-4 and TRBJ2-3; TRBD2 matches 7 bases. As DNA, the CDR3 is TGTGCCAGCAGCTTAGCGGGGACAGATACGCAGTATTTT. It specifies CASSLAGTDTQYF.